This TCR beta chain was sequenced in a study of shared clonotypes between healthy human individuals. TCRdb keeps only in-frame clones here, not all; method: immunoSEQ multiplex PCR. The sample has roughly 2,300,000 clones; around 93% are singletons. Sequenced sample: naive CD4+ T cells from PBMCs. This sample's subset: CD45RA+ positively selected. This TCR was recovered from a man aged 18 to 30 in good health. Some clones in this sample may be carry-over from other donors' samples.

CDR3 protein: CASSQALDRGRAGELFF. The CDR3 DNA reads as TGTGCCAGCAGCCAAGCCCTGGACAGGGGGCGAGCCGGGGAGCTGTTTTTT. V and J are TRBV4-2 and TRBJ2-2; 11 nucleotides line up with TRBD1. The CDR3 has 17 amino acids. Germline V gives CDR1 LGHNA, CDR2 YNFKEQ. Germline trimming cut 1 base from V and 6 bases from J; bases unmatched to any gene: 7.